The 14 T cell receptor beta chains below were found in one sample sequenced in a study of cytomegalovirus exposure and HLA in healthy donors. A multiplex PCR was run with 60 Vbeta primers and 13 Jbeta primers. Using immunoSEQ multiplex PCR, the repertoire was profiled, and TCRdb retains in-frame clones only, with some absent. Of 160,000 or so clones listed, 72% are singletons. Sequenced input: PBMCs. Source of these receptors: a human donor in good health.

This clone was observed at least ten times. This sample also contains other DNA sequences that code for the same CDR3. The chain employs TRBV11-2 and TRBJ2-7; D remains unclear. V shed 1 base and J shed 3 bases, with 7 bases lying between them. The CDR3 totals 13 residues. Germline V gene lookup returns CDR1 SGHAT and CDR2 FQNNGV. The CDR3 DNA reads as TGTGCCAGCAGCTTAGGAGGAGTCTACGAGCAGTACTTC. Its protein product is CASSLGGVYEQYF.

J is TRBJ1-4 and V is TRBV7-3; maybe TRBD1 (6 bases). Per germline, CDR1 SGHTA and CDR2 FQGTGA. The V and J ends lost 4 bases and 11 bases respectively, with 11 bases between them. CDR3 length: 12 residues. The CDR3 here is CASSSPQGKLFF. Here the CDR3 DNA reads TGTGCCAGCAGCTCGCCCCAGGGGAAACTGTTTTTT.

CDR3 nucleotides: TGTGCCAGCTCACCAGGGCCCGGGGAGCTGTTTTTT. Translated, it gives CASSPGPGELFF. The J gene is TRBJ2-2, the V gene TRBV18; D not resolved. V lost 2 bases to trimming and J lost 6 bases, with 4 bases between them. The CDR3 consists of 12 residues. CDR1 and CDR2 from the germline V gene are KGHSH and LQKENI.

The count of this clone is one. This chain uses TRBV19 with TRBJ1-2; 9 bases agree with TRBD1. The germline V gene encodes CDR1 LNHDA and CDR2 SQIVND (reference sequence). V was clipped by 5 bases and J by 2 bases; unmatched bases: 12. CDR3 length: 17 residues. Here the CDR3 DNA reads TGTGCCAGTAGTGAGGGACAGGGTTTTACGACCAACTATGGCTACACCTTC. Protein product: CASSEGQGFTTNYGYTF.

The chain uses TRBV7-9 and TRBJ2-1; a possible D gene is TRBD1 (6 bases). The germline V gene has CDR1 SEHNR and CDR2 FQNEAQ (reference sequence). Between the trimmed V and J ends, which lost 0 bases and 9 bases, there was a span of 15 bases. The CDR3 extends over 15 amino acids. CDR3 nucleotides: TGTGCCAGCAGCTTAGCGGCAGGGGATCAAGGTGAGCAGTTCTTC. Protein product: CASSLAAGDQGEQFF. Based on the CDR3 plus reference TRBV7-9 and TRBJ2-1, the full variable domain is DTGVSQNPRHKITKRGQNVTFRCDPISEHNRLYWYRQTLGQGPEFLTYFQNEAQLEKSRLLSDRFSAERPKGSFSTLEIQRTEQGDSAMYLCASSLAAGDQGEQFFGPGTRLTVL.

Many counts were recorded for this clone. The chain has TRBV10-1 and TRBJ1-1; D is unresolved. V was cut by 0 bases and J by 4 bases, with 9 bases left in between. Per germline, CDR1 WNHNN and CDR2 SYGVQD (reference sequence). This CDR3 spans 14 amino acids. CDR3 amino acids: CASSESGSGTEAFF. The DNA of the CDR3 is TGCGCCAGCAGTGAGTCCGGGAGTGGCACTGAAGCTTTCTTT.

The chain combines TRBV11-2 with TRBJ2-3; D might be TRBD1 (5 bases). This CDR3 has 14 amino acids. Trimming took 5 bases from V and 1 from J, leaving 10 bases between them. Germline assignment: CDR1 SGHAT and CDR2 FQNNGV. In DNA, the CDR3 is TGTGCCAGCAGCCCGATAGGGGGCACAGATACGCAGTATTTT. Its protein is CASSPIGGTDTQYF. Full variable domain (rest looked up from reference TRBV11-2 and TRBJ2-3): EAGVAQSPRYKIIEKRQSVAFWCNPISGHATLYWYQQILGQGPKLLIQFQNNGVVDDSQLPKDRFSAERLKGVDSTLKIQPAKLEDSAVYLCASSPIGGTDTQYFGPGTRLTVL.

The V gene is TRBV7-3, the J gene TRBJ2-3; 9 nucleotides match TRBD2. V dropped 5 bases and J dropped 1; count of bases not matched to a gene: 4. CDR1 and CDR2 from the germline V gene are SGHTA and FQGTGA. This CDR3 contains 15 residues. The CDR3 bases are TGTGCCAGCAGCACAGCGGGGGGAGGCACAGATACGCAGTATTTT. Translation: CASSTAGGGTDTQYF. The whole variable domain, filled in from reference TRBV7-3 and TRBJ2-3, reads GAGVSQTPSNKVTEKGKYVELRCDPISGHTALYWYRQSLGQGPEFLIYFQGTGAADDSGLPNDRFFAVRPEGSVSTLKIQRTERGDSAVYLCASSTAGGGTDTQYFGPGTRLTVL.

This clone was observed once. CDR3: CASSPLAGGGKAFF. Written as DNA, the CDR3 is TGTGCCAGCAGTCCCTTGGCGGGGGGGGGTAAAGCTTTCTTT. The V and J genes are TRBV5-5 and TRBJ1-1; TRBD1 is a possible D gene (5 bases). Germline V lookup: CDR1 SGHKS, CDR2 YYEKEE (reference sequence). V dropped 5 bases and J dropped 9 bases, with 20 bases sitting between them. The CDR3 has 14 amino acids.

This clone showed up just a few times. The chain uses TRBV12-2 and TRBJ2-1; the listed D gene, TRBD2, was not tested against the DNA. TRBV12-2 is a recognized pseudogene. This CDR3 comprises 15 residues. The CDR3 sequence: CASRSLAGGHNEQFF. For the CDR3, the DNA is TGTGCAAGTCGCTCACTAGCGGGGGGTCACAATGAGCAGTTCTTC.

The chain joins TRBV6-5 to TRBJ2-1; TRBD1 might be the D (6 bases). The CDR3 runs 15 residues. Trimming took 1 base from V and 6 from J, leaving 13 bases between them. The germline CDR1 and CDR2 sequences are MNHEY and SVGAGI. The CDR3 is CASSYLNRDTNEQFF. The CDR3 region has the DNA TGTGCCAGCAGTTACTTGAACCGGGACACCAATGAGCAGTTCTTC.

The chain has TRBV4-2 and TRBJ2-4; 8 nucleotides agree with TRBD2. Germline assignment: CDR1 LGHNA and CDR2 YNFKEQ. With 2 bases clipped from V and 8 bases from J, the junction kept 11 bases outside the gene matches. The CDR3 consists of 16 residues. CDR3 sequence: CASSQPRGGLRYIQYF. Here the CDR3 DNA reads TGTGCCAGCAGCCAACCCCGGGGGGGCCTGAGGTACATTCAGTACTTC.

The chain combines TRBV29-1 with TRBJ1-2; D perhaps matches TRBD1 (6 bases). V was pared by 4 bases and J by 2 bases, with 8 bases between. This CDR3 has 12 amino acids. Germline CDR1 SQVTM, CDR2 ANQGSEA. In nucleotides, the CDR3 is TGCAGCGTTGTGAGGGGGAACTATGGCTACACCTTC. Protein product: CSVVRGNYGYTF.

This clone was detected a few times. The chain is built from TRBV14 and TRBJ1-5; 7 nucleotides align to TRBD1. The V and J ends lost 4 bases and 0 bases, in that order; junction bases with no gene match: 12. The germline CDR1 and CDR2 sequences are SGHDN and FVKESK. This CDR3 region has 18 residues. The CDR3 here is CASSPLRIGGYSNQPQHF. The CDR3 DNA reads as TGTGCCAGCAGCCCCCTTCGTATAGGGGGCTATAGCAATCAGCCCCAGCATTTT. The variable domain in full, with the rest retrieved from reference TRBV14 and TRBJ1-5, is EAGVTQFPSHSVIEKGQTVTLRCDPISGHDNLYWYRRVMGKEIKFLLHFVKESKQDESGMPNNRFLAERTGGTYSTLKVQPAELEDSGVYFCASSPLRIGGYSNQPQHFGDGTRLSIL.